One and the same sample provided the 17 T cell receptor beta chains below, sequenced in a study of a mutant IDH1 vaccine in newly diagnosed glioma. Sample time point: week 11, during vaccination. In every dose of vaccine, 300 ug of mutant IDH1 20-mer peptide was given alongside topical imiquimod. Which antigens these TCRs recognize remains unknown. The method was immunoSEQ multiplex PCR; TCRdb's version includes in-frame clones alone and lacks a portion of them. The table shows some 60,000 clones, with about 80% occurring only once. Sequencing used PBMCs, obtained from a glioma patient whose treatment included an IDH1 peptide vaccine. These receptors all come from a man in his fifties with glioma.

This clone has just a few counts. This chain links TRBV25-1 with TRBJ1-2, with unresolved D. The V and J ends lost 1 base and 7 bases respectively, with 13 bases between them. The CDR3 contains 14 residues. From germline, CDR1 is MGHDK and CDR2 SYGVNS. The CDR3 spells CASSEFGKGSGYTF. The DNA of the CDR3 is TGTGCCAGCAGTGAATTCGGGAAGGGCAGTGGCTACACCTTC.

V gene TRBV25-1 combines with J gene TRBJ1-1; D is undetermined. The germline gives CDR1 MGHDK, CDR2 SYGVNS. Trimming took off 3 bases at V and 5 bases at J, with 4 bases between the two ends. The CDR3 has 11 amino acids. CDR3 in amino acids: CASSDGTEAFF. The CDR3 nucleotides read TGTGCCAGCAGTGATGGGACTGAAGCTTTCTTT.

The V call is TRBV11-2, the J call TRBJ2-7; D unresolved. Trimming removed 1 base at V and 2 bases at J, with 9 bases between. Germline CDR1 SGHAT, CDR2 FQNNGV. The CDR3 totals 14 residues. CDR3 amino acids: CASSLGAEAYEQYF. The DNA of the CDR3 is TGTGCCAGCAGCTTAGGGGCCGAAGCCTACGAGCAGTACTTC.

V is TRBV19 and J is TRBJ1-5; no definite D call. This CDR3 spans 16 amino acids. CDR1 and CDR2 from the germline V gene are LNHDA and SQIVND (reference sequence). V was trimmed by 3 bases and J by 3 bases, leaving 15 bases between them. This CDR3 is CASSMGIPIPNQPQHF. The CDR3, as DNA: TGTGCCAGTAGTATGGGGATTCCGATTCCCAATCAGCCCCAGCATTTT.

This chain joins TRBV6-6 and TRBJ2-2, with a weak D call TRBD2 (5 bases). Trimming left V 0 bases short and J 0 bases short, with 8 bases between. The germline V gene encodes CDR1 MNHNY and CDR2 SVGAGI (reference sequence). This CDR3 is 16 amino acids long. CDR3 coding DNA: TGTGCCAGCAGTTACTCTGGCGGGTCGAACACCGGGGAGCTGTTTTTT. Amino acid sequence: CASSYSGGSNTGELFF.

The rearrangement joins TRBV27 to TRBJ2-2; TRBD1 is a possible D gene (6 bases). V shed 7 bases and J shed 3 bases, with 15 bases lying between them. The germline gives CDR1 MNHEY, CDR2 SMNVEV (reference sequence). This CDR3 has 15 amino acids. The CDR3 bases are TGTGCCAGCACACAGGGCGGATCGCACACCGGGGAGCTGTTTTTT. It translates to CASTQGGSHTGELFF.

The chain combines TRBV7-2 with TRBJ1-2, with TRBD1 matching 7 bases. V was clipped by 5 bases and J by 4 bases; unmatched bases: 10. Germline V gives CDR1 SGHTA, CDR2 FQGNSA. The CDR3 has 15 residues. Here the CDR3 reads CASSTRDRSAYGYTF. The CDR3 bases are TGTGCCAGCAGCACCCGGGACAGAAGCGCCTATGGCTACACCTTC.

V gene TRBV30 combines with J gene TRBJ1-2; D might be TRBD1 (5 bases). Trimming stripped 2 bases from V and 12 bases from J, with 13 bases between. The CDR3 loop spans 11 amino acids. Germline V lookup: CDR1 GTSNPN, CDR2 SVGIG (reference sequence). In DNA form, the CDR3 reads TGTGCCTGGAGTCTTGGCAGGGAGGACACCTTC. Its translation: CAWSLGREDTF.

V and J are TRBV6-5 and TRBJ2-7, with 10 bases identical to TRBD1. Germline trimming cut 2 bases from V and 4 bases from J; bases unmatched to any gene: 5. Per germline, CDR1 MNHEY and CDR2 SVGAGI. This CDR3 has 15 residues. The CDR3 sequence: CASSYRDRGLYEQYF. CDR3 nucleotides: TGTGCCAGCAGTTACAGGGACAGGGGACTTTACGAGCAGTACTTC.

The sample holds one count of this clone. This chain joins TRBV25-1 and TRBJ1-2, with D uncertain. CDR3 length: 16 residues. The germline gives CDR1 MGHDK, CDR2 SYGVNS. V was cut by 0 bases and J by 0 bases, with 11 bases left in between. CDR3 loop: CASSEYKEPTNYGYTF. The CDR3 bases are TGTGCCAGCAGTGAATATAAGGAGCCGACTAACTATGGCTACACCTTC.

V usage is TRBV7-2 and J usage is TRBJ2-2; 8 bases are shared with TRBD1. Germline loops: CDR1 SGHTA, CDR2 FQGNSA. The V gene end was trimmed by 5 bases and the J gene end by 9 bases; junction bases not matched to a gene: 11. The CDR3 spans 15 residues. CDR3 bases: TGTGCCAGCAGCAAAGACGGACAGGGTGGTAGGGAGCTGTTTTTT. The encoded protein is CASSKDGQGGRELFF. The whole variable domain, filled in from reference TRBV7-2 and TRBJ2-2, reads GAGVSQSPSNKVTEKGKDVELRCDPISGHTALYWYRQSLGQGLEFLIYFQGNSAPDKSGLPSDRFSAERTGGSVSTLTIQRTQQEDSAVYLCASSKDGQGGRELFFGEGSRLTVL.

This chain joins TRBV9 and TRBJ2-7; 7 bases fit TRBD1. Unmatched junction bases numbered 6, after V lost 0 bases and J lost 6 bases. The CDR3 spans 14 residues. Germline values: CDR1 SGDLS, CDR2 YYNGEE. In DNA form, the CDR3 reads TGTGCCAGCAGCGTAGGAGGGGGCCTTGGCGAGCAGTACTTC. Amino acids: CASSVGGGLGEQYF.

CDR3 coding DNA: TGTGCCAGCAGTTTTAGAGCGGCAGGGGGATATGGCTACACCTTC. Protein sequence: CASSFRAAGGYGYTF. The genes are TRBV27 and TRBJ1-2, with 7 bases identical to TRBD1. This CDR3 has 15 amino acids. Germline loops: CDR1 MNHEY, CDR2 SMNVEV (reference sequence). Losses at the gene ends were 3 bases for V and 5 bases for J; bases not matched to a gene: 9.

This CDR3 reads CASSFDRAYEQYF. The CDR3 bases are TGCGCCAGCAGCTTCGACCGTGCCTACGAGCAGTACTTC. The V gene is TRBV5-1, the J gene TRBJ2-5; D unclear. The J call may be mistaken, given a closer DNA end match to TRBJ2-7. In germline, CDR1 is SGHRS, CDR2 YFSETQ. There are 13 residues in the CDR3.

The rearrangement joins TRBV7-9 to TRBJ2-5; 9 bases fit TRBD1. With V trimmed by 1 base and J by 4 bases, 7 bases remained unmatched. The CDR3 spans 16 residues. Germline values: CDR1 SEHNR, CDR2 FQNEAQ (reference sequence). CDR3 protein: CASSLGRDRDLETQYF. The DNA for the CDR3 is TGTGCCAGCAGCTTAGGCCGGGACAGGGATTTAGAGACCCAGTACTTC.

CDR3 DNA sequence: TGCGCCAGCAGCTTGGCCACACAGAGAGGAGAGACCCAGTACTTC. Amino acids: CASSLATQRGETQYF. V usage is TRBV5-1 and J usage is TRBJ2-5, with D hard to call. The CDR3 has 15 residues. Germline CDR1 SGHRS, CDR2 YFSETQ. The V and J ends lost 0 bases and 4 bases respectively, with 13 bases between them. The full variable domain, rest sourced from reference TRBV5-1 and TRBJ2-5, is KAGVTQTPRYLIKTRGQQVTLSCSPISGHRSVSWYQQTPGQGLQFLFEYFSETQRNKGNFPGRFSGRQFSNSRSEMNVSTLELGDSALYLCASSLATQRGETQYFGPGTRLLVL.

The V call is TRBV5-4, the J call TRBJ1-2; TRBD1 matches 8 bases. The CDR3 spans 15 residues. CDR1 is SGHNT and CDR2 is YYREEE in the germline V gene (reference sequence). V lost 1 base to trimming and J lost 4 bases; unmatched junction nucleotides: 6. The CDR3 DNA follows: TGTGCCAGCAGCTTGCAGGGGGCTTCGGGCTATGGCTACACCTTC. Protein sequence: CASSLQGASGYGYTF.